Detailed here is one TCR beta chain. One Seattle source followed patients from active infection through their disease course. This sample was taken from a study of blood T cell repertoires in COVID-19. As for the study in general: Whether acute or convalescent, the COVID-19 samples came from the United States, Italy and Spain. PBMCs, B-cell-depleted T cells, or T cells were the source of the cDNA or gDNA that made up the material.

V was clipped by 4 bases and J by 4 bases, with 16 bases between them. The V gene's germline CDR1 is SNHLY and CDR2 FYNNEI. The CDR3 has 16 amino acids. In the authors' methods: Counts of nucleated cells, estimated from reference gene primer amplification, were obtained. Libraries were prepared by immunoSEQ multiplex PCR; TCRdb keeps only in-frame clonotypes and omits some of them. V and J calls plus clone size are reproduced from that table; the DNA served to infer D and trimming. The data show some 99,000 clones, over 85% seen once. This chain connects TRBV2 to TRBJ2-2; D is perhaps TRBD2 (5 bases). Sequenced material: peripheral blood. This clonotype was obtained from a human donor with COVID-19, enrolled during active disease. The donor label of this sample is uncertain. The CDR3 DNA follows: TGTGCCAGCAGTGGAGGGCCAGGTCTTGGCACCGGGGAGCTGTTTTTT. Its translation is CASSGGPGLGTGELFF.